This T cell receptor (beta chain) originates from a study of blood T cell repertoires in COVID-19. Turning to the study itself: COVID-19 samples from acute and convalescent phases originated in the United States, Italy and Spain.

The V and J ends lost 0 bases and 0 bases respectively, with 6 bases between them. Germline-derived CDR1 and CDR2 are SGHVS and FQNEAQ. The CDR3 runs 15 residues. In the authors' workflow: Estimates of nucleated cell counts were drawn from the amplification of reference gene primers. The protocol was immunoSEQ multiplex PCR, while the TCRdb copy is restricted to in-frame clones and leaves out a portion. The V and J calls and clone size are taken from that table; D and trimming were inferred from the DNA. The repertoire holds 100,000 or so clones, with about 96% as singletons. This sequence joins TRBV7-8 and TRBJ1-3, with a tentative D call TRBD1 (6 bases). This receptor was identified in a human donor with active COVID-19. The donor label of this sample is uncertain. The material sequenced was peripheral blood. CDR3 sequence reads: CASSLADSSGNTIYF. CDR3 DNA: TGTGCCAGCAGCTTAGCGGACAGCTCTGGAAACACCATATATTTT. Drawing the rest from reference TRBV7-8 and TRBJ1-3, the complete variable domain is GAGVSQSPRYKVAKRGQDVALRCDPISGHVSLFWYQQALGQGPEFLTYFQNEAQLDKSGLPSDRFFAERPEGSVSTLKIQRTQQEDSAVYLCASSLADSSGNTIYFGEGSWLTVV.